These 27 T cell receptor beta chains came from one sample sequenced in a study of blood T cell repertoires in COVID-19. Method: immunoSEQ multiplex PCR; TCRdb's copy keeps in-frame clones and lacks some. The profile shows hundreds of thousands of clones, approximately 90% of them singletons. The material sequenced was peripheral blood. These receptors originate from a woman aged 55-69 years with acute or convalescent COVID-19.

The chain is built from TRBV7-2 and TRBJ2-1; maybe TRBD1 (6 bases). The CDR3 spans 15 residues. V was trimmed by 5 bases and J by 9 bases, leaving 20 bases between them. Per germline, CDR1 SGHTA and CDR2 FQGNSA. The CDR3 here is CASSRPSQGKGEQFF. As DNA, the CDR3 is TGTGCCAGCAGCCGTCCATCACAGGGAAAGGGTGAGCAGTTCTTC.

The chain couples TRBV3-1 (or the pseudogene TRBV3-2) to TRBJ1-5; a possible D gene is TRBD1 (5 bases). Trimming removed 4 bases at V and 5 bases at J, with 12 bases between. Per the germline V gene, CDR1 is LGHDT and CDR2 is YNNKEL (reference sequence). CDR3 length: 14 residues. The CDR3 loop is CASSPLTGDQPQHF. Written as DNA, the CDR3 is TGTGCCAGCAGCCCCTTAACAGGAGATCAGCCCCAGCATTTT.

The chain links TRBV7-9 to TRBJ1-5, with D possibly being TRBD1 (5 bases). The CDR3 spans 14 residues. Germline V gene sequence: CDR1 SEHNR, CDR2 FQNEAQ (reference sequence). Trimming took off 9 bases at V and 6 bases at J, with 18 bases between the two ends. The chain's CDR3 is CASGIDSAGQPQHF. The CDR3 nucleotides read TGTGCCAGTGGGATAGACAGTGCCGGTCAGCCCCAGCATTTT.

This rearrangement joins TRBV12-3 or TRBV12-4 to TRBJ1-6, with TRBD1 identical over 7 bases. Losses at the gene ends were 5 bases for V and 10 bases for J; bases not matched to a gene: 5. The CDR3 has 13 residues. The CDR3 loop reads CASSLGQASPLHF. The CDR3 DNA is TGTGCCAGCAGTCTTGGACAGGCCTCACCCCTCCACTTT.

The gene calls are TRBV7-9 and TRBJ1-4; TRBD1 matches 10 bases. CDR3 size: 14 residues. V lost 5 bases and J lost 7; bases outside the gene matches: 4. The germline V gene has CDR1 SEHNR and CDR2 FQNEAQ (reference sequence). CDR3 amino acids: CASSRDRGGEKLFF. The CDR3 bases are TGTGCCAGCAGCCGGGACAGGGGTGGTGAAAAACTGTTTTTT.

The chain employs TRBV10-3 and TRBJ1-1; 7 bases are shared with TRBD1. Trimming removed 7 bases from V and 4 bases from J; junction bases left unmatched: 12. This CDR3 is 15 amino acids long. In germline, CDR1 is ENHRY, CDR2 SYGVKD. The CDR3 sequence: CAIKSTGDRTTEAFF. CDR3 in DNA: TGTGCCATCAAGAGCACAGGGGACCGTACCACTGAAGCTTTCTTT.

Turning to this clone: The sample contains more than one DNA sequence encoding this CDR3. The V gene is TRBV18, the J gene TRBJ1-1, with D possibly being TRBD1 (5 bases). Trimming removed 5 bases from V and 1 base from J, with 8 bases in between. CDR1 and CDR2 (germline): KGHSH, LQKENI. CDR3 size: 13 residues. In DNA form, the CDR3 reads TGTGCCAGCTCAACCGACAGGAACACTGAAGCTTTCTTT. It translates to CASSTDRNTEAFF.

This clone was seen a handful of times. The V and J genes are TRBV28 and TRBJ1-1, with TRBD1 matching over 7 bases. CDR1 MDHEN and CDR2 SYDVKM come from the germline V gene. This CDR3 is built from 13 residues. V lost 3 bases and J lost 11; bases outside the gene matches: 9. The CDR3 coding sequence is TGTGCCAGCAGTTTGGATGACAGGGTGTCTGCTTTCTTT. This gives the protein CASSLDDRVSAFF.

The chain links TRBV29-1 to TRBJ1-5, with D hard to call. Trimming cost V 4 bases and J 2 bases, with 9 bases left between them. Germline V gene data show CDR1 as SQVTM and CDR2 as ANQGSEA. The CDR3 runs 13 residues. The CDR3 reads CSVAREGNQPQHF. CDR3 nucleotide sequence: TGCAGCGTTGCGCGGGAGGGCAATCAGCCCCAGCATTTT.

The rearrangement links TRBV28 to TRBJ2-3; 11 positions agree with TRBD2. This CDR3 has 14 residues. Losses at the gene ends were 7 bases for V and 6 bases for J; bases not matched to a gene: 6. Germline CDR1 is MDHEN and CDR2 is SYDVKM. This CDR3 is CASKVAGGPDTQYF. The CDR3 region has the DNA TGTGCCAGCAAGGTAGCGGGGGGGCCTGATACGCAGTATTTT.

This clone was counted once. The chain has TRBV18 and TRBJ1-1, with D uncertain. The CDR3 covers 12 residues. The germline V gene encodes CDR1 KGHSH and CDR2 LQKENI. V was clipped by 4 bases and J by 11 bases, with 14 bases between them. The CDR3 DNA is TGTGCCAGCTCACAGAGGGAGGGTCGGGCTTTCTTT. Protein product: CASSQREGRAFF.

The chain has TRBV2 and TRBJ2-1, with 8 bases matching TRBD1. Germline V gene sequence: CDR1 SNHLY, CDR2 FYNNEI. This CDR3 is built from 16 residues. V trimming: 5 bases; J trimming: 4 bases; junction bases outside the gene matches: 10. The DNA of the CDR3 is TGTGCCAGCAGTCCCCGGACAGGGCATACTTACAATGAGCAGTTCTTC. It yields the protein CASSPRTGHTYNEQFF.

The chain is built from TRBV5-1 and TRBJ2-2; D is undetermined. Germline CDR1 and CDR2: SGHRS and YFSETQ. The V end lost 6 bases, the J end lost 0 bases, and 12 bases lay between the germline ends. CDR3 length equals 15 residues. This CDR3 is CASKKEITNTGELFF. As DNA, the CDR3 is TGCGCCAGCAAAAAGGAGATTACGAACACCGGGGAGCTGTTTTTT.

This clone appeared once. The chain recombines TRBV5-5 with TRBJ2-1; D is possibly TRBD2 (6 bases). V lost 6 bases to trimming and J lost 0 bases, with 13 bases between them. The CDR3 extends over 15 amino acids. Germline V lookup: CDR1 SGHKS, CDR2 YYEKEE (reference sequence). The CDR3 loop reads CASTLGGSSYNEQFF. DNA for the CDR3: TGTGCCAGCACCCTGGGGGGAAGCTCCTACAATGAGCAGTTCTTC.

This clone was counted a few times. The CDR3 region is CASSPRTGGNTEAFF. CDR3 DNA: TGTGCCAGCAGCCCGCGGACCGGAGGGAACACTGAAGCTTTCTTT. The rearrangement uses TRBV4-2 and TRBJ1-1; D is unresolved. CDR1 is LGHNA, CDR2 YNFKEQ, per germline. V was trimmed by 4 bases and J by 1 base, leaving 13 bases between them. This CDR3 has 15 residues.

J is TRBJ1-2 and V is TRBV7-2, with D hard to call. V was trimmed by 6 bases and J by 2 bases, leaving 13 bases between them. The CDR3 runs 14 residues. Germline-derived CDR1 and CDR2 are SGHTA and FQGNSA. The CDR3 nucleotides are TGTGCCAGCAGTCCTGGAGGAGGAAACTATGGCTACACCTTC. Amino acids: CASSPGGGNYGYTF.

The V gene is TRBV7-2, the J gene TRBJ2-1, with 7 bases that match TRBD2. The V segment lost 5 bases and the J segment 5 bases; nucleotides outside the gene matches: 9. Germline V gives CDR1 SGHTA, CDR2 FQGNSA. The CDR3 runs 15 residues. The CDR3 loop is CASSLGSSGHNEQFF. Written as DNA, the CDR3 is TGTGCCAGCAGCCTCGGGTCTAGCGGCCACAATGAGCAGTTCTTC.

This sequence joins TRBV10-3 and TRBJ1-6, with a weak D call TRBD1 (5 bases). The length of the CDR3 is 15 residues. Trimming removed 10 bases from V and 0 bases from J, with 13 bases in between. The germline gives CDR1 ENHRY, CDR2 SYGVKD. CDR3 amino acids: CATQGLDSYNSPLHF. In DNA form, the CDR3 reads TGTGCCACCCAGGGACTAGACTCCTATAATTCACCCCTCCACTTT.

This clone was counted a single time. The genes are TRBV5-1 and TRBJ2-1; 13 positions match TRBD2. Germline V CDR1 and CDR2: SGHRS, YFSETQ. After removal of 4 bases from V and 4 bases from J, the junction contained 8 bases not matched to a gene. This CDR3 is 17 amino acids long. The CDR3 loop is CASSPGTSGTIYNEQFF. The CDR3 nucleotides are TGCGCCAGCAGCCCCGGGACTAGCGGGACCATATACAATGAGCAGTTCTTC. The complete variable domain, with remaining parts taken from reference TRBV5-1 and TRBJ2-1, reads KAGVTQTPRYLIKTRGQQVTLSCSPISGHRSVSWYQQTPGQGLQFLFEYFSETQRNKGNFPGRFSGRQFSNSRSEMNVSTLELGDSALYLCASSPGTSGTIYNEQFFGPGTRLTVL.

V and J are TRBV30 and TRBJ1-4; D is unresolved. Germline V gene lookup returns CDR1 GTSNPN and CDR2 SVGIG (reference sequence). The germline V and J ends were trimmed by 0 bases and 8 bases, with 16 bases remaining between them. The CDR3 spans 15 residues. CDR3 coding DNA: TGTGCCTGGAGTGTACGGGGAAGGTTGGAGGAAAAACTGTTTTTT. This sequence encodes CAWSVRGRLEEKLFF.

This chain connects TRBV5-4 to TRBJ1-1, with TRBD1 matching 7 bases. V lost 4 bases and J lost 1; bases outside the gene matches: 4. The CDR3 runs to 14 residues. The germline CDR1 and CDR2 sequences are SGHNT and YYREEE (reference sequence). In nucleotides, the CDR3 is TGTGCCAGCAGCAGGGGACAGTCGAACACTGAAGCTTTCTTT. Its translation is CASSRGQSNTEAFF.

The chain links TRBV15 to TRBJ1-5; 10 nucleotides align to TRBD1. The V gene's germline CDR1 is LNHNV and CDR2 YYDKDF (reference sequence). V lost 0 bases, J lost 2 bases, and 7 bases stayed unmatched. This CDR3 spans 18 amino acids. This CDR3 reads CATSRDWDRGSGNQPQHF. CDR3 sequence (DNA): TGTGCCACCAGCAGAGATTGGGACAGGGGTTCGGGCAATCAGCCCCAGCATTTT.

This clone has only one observation. The genes are TRBV4-1 and TRBJ2-3; 13 bases line up with TRBD2. After removal of 0 bases from V and 1 base from J, the junction contained 10 bases not matched to a gene. CDR1 is MGHRA, CDR2 YSYEKL, per germline. The CDR3 runs 20 residues. CDR3 coding DNA: TGCGCCAGCAGCCAAGAGGGACTAGCGGGATTCCTTTGGGGCACAGATACGCAGTATTTT. Its protein product is CASSQEGLAGFLWGTDTQYF.

The genes are TRBV29-1 and TRBJ1-6; D uncertain. The CDR3 is 14 residues long. CDR1 and CDR2 (germline): SQVTM, ANQGSEA. Trimming pared 4 bases from V and 9 bases from J, leaving 16 bases between. The CDR3 spells CSVGYGEIGSPLHF. CDR3 sequence (DNA): TGCAGCGTTGGGTACGGGGAAATCGGTTCACCCCTCCACTTT.

The V and J genes are TRBV5-4 and TRBJ2-1; D may be TRBD2 (5 bases). CDR1 is SGHNT, CDR2 YYREEE, per germline (reference sequence). The V and J ends lost 0 bases and 9 bases respectively, with 10 bases between them. The CDR3 is 13 residues long. The chain's CDR3 is CASSLEGEGEQFF. In DNA form, the CDR3 reads TGTGCCAGCAGCTTGGAGGGCGAGGGTGAGCAGTTCTTC.

This chain joins TRBV4-1 and TRBJ2-7, with 14 bases that match TRBD2. The V gene's germline CDR1 is MGHRA and CDR2 YSYEKL. There are 16 residues in the CDR3. V gave up 1 base and J gave up 2 bases; unmatched junction bases: 1. CDR3 region: CASSQGGLAGAYEQYF. As DNA, the CDR3 is TGCGCCAGCAGCCAAGGGGGACTAGCGGGGGCCTACGAGCAGTACTTC.

The chain employs TRBV6-5 and TRBJ2-7; TRBD1 matches at 7 bases. The CDR3 spans 13 residues. Losses at the gene ends were 4 bases for V and 5 bases for J; bases not matched to a gene: 5. Germline V gives CDR1 MNHEY, CDR2 SVGAGI. CDR3 sequence reads: CASSWGQSDEQYF. For the CDR3, the DNA is TGTGCCAGCAGTTGGGGACAGAGCGACGAGCAGTACTTC.